The 16 T cell receptor beta chains below all came from one sample that was sequenced in a study of cytomegalovirus exposure and HLA in healthy donors. In the PCR, 60 Vbeta and 13 Jbeta primers were used. The repertoire was sequenced with immunoSEQ multiplex PCR; TCRdb's copy has only in-frame clones and lacks some. The sample lists around 120,000 clones, around 76% seen once, with about 30% in the top ten. Sequenced: PBMCs. The source of these receptors is a man aged 60 to 69 in good health and CMV-seropositive.

The genes are TRBV6-5 and TRBJ1-2; a weak D match, TRBD1 (5 bases). The CDR3 extends over 14 amino acids. Germline V gene lookup returns CDR1 MNHEY and CDR2 SVGAGI. V was clipped by 4 bases and J by 4 bases, with 13 bases between them. CDR3: CASSSLRGSYGYTF. The CDR3 DNA reads as TGTGCCAGCAGTTCCCTAAGGGGCTCCTATGGCTACACCTTC.

This chain connects TRBV7-9 to TRBJ1-1; maybe TRBD1 (5 bases). Germline lookup yields CDR1 SEHNR and CDR2 FQNEAQ (reference sequence). V was trimmed by 3 bases and J by 3 bases, leaving 11 bases between them. CDR3 size: 14 residues. DNA of the CDR3: TGTGCCAGCAGCTTCGGGCAGGGCGACACTGAAGCTTTCTTT. Amino acid sequence: CASSFGQGDTEAFF.

This clone was counted once. The chain is built from TRBV30 and TRBJ1-4; tentatively, D is TRBD1 (5 bases). The germline V gene encodes CDR1 GTSNPN and CDR2 SVGIG (reference sequence). The CDR3 extends over 15 amino acids. V was clipped by 3 bases and J by 7 bases, with 18 bases between them. CDR3 sequence: CAWRRGRASGEKLFF. CDR3 DNA: TGTGCCTGGAGACGGGGGAGGGCTAGCGGTGAAAAACTGTTTTTT.

J is TRBJ1-3 and V is TRBV9; D gene ambiguous. V dropped 0 bases and J dropped 3 bases, with 4 bases sitting between them. Per the germline V gene, CDR1 is SGDLS and CDR2 is YYNGEE. The CDR3 spans 13 residues. The CDR3 loop reads CASSVGSGNTIYF. CDR3 coding DNA: TGTGCCAGCAGCGTAGGGAGTGGAAACACCATATATTTT.

This clone was seen a few times. The rearrangement links TRBV15 to TRBJ2-1; TRBD1 matches at 8 bases. Germline assignment: CDR1 LNHNV and CDR2 YYDKDF (reference sequence). The CDR3 consists of 18 residues. V was clipped by 0 bases and J by 5 bases; unmatched bases: 12. CDR3 sequence reads: CATSRDWVRQGADNEQFF. CDR3 sequence (DNA): TGTGCCACCAGCAGAGATTGGGTACGGCAGGGGGCCGACAATGAGCAGTTCTTC. Variable domain in full (rest from reference TRBV15 and TRBJ2-1): DAMVIQNPRYQVTQFGKPVTLSCSQTLNHNVMYWYQQKSSQAPKLLFHYYDKDFNNEADTPDNFQSRRPNTSFCFLDIRSPGLGDTAMYLCATSRDWVRQGADNEQFFGPGTRLTVL.

The V gene is TRBV9, the J gene TRBJ1-3, with D perhaps TRBD1 (6 bases). The V and J ends lost 0 bases and 3 bases respectively, with 16 bases between them. The germline V gene encodes CDR1 SGDLS and CDR2 YYNGEE. This CDR3 has 17 residues. For the CDR3, the DNA is TGTGCCAGCAGCGTAGGGAGGACAGTACCTGGTGGAAACACCATATATTTT. It encodes CASSVGRTVPGGNTIYF.

The DNA for the CDR3 is TGTGCTAGTGGTTTGGACAGTTACTCTGGAAACACCATATATTTT. Translating it yields CASGLDSYSGNTIYF. The rearrangement joins TRBV12-5 to TRBJ1-3; D is uncertain. From germline, CDR1 is LGHNT and CDR2 FRNRAP. V was trimmed by 1 base and J by 0 bases, leaving 7 bases between them. The CDR3 consists of 15 residues.

This clone has more than one count but fewer than ten. The chain uses TRBV2 and TRBJ2-5; D is perhaps TRBD2 (5 bases). Germline V gives CDR1 SNHLY, CDR2 FYNNEI. The germline V and J ends were trimmed by 9 bases and 4 bases, with 18 bases remaining between them. The CDR3 sequence is 14 residues long. The CDR3 region is CASQRTGNLETQYF. The CDR3 DNA reads TGTGCCAGTCAGAGGACCGGGAATTTAGAGACCCAGTACTTC.

The chain combines TRBV10-3 with TRBJ1-5, with D hard to call. Trimming took off 0 bases at V and 1 base at J, with 7 bases between the two ends. The CDR3 is 15 residues long. CDR1 and CDR2 (germline): ENHRY, SYGVKD. CDR3 coding DNA: TGTGCCATCAGTGAGTCGAACAAAAGCAATCAGCCCCAGCATTTT. Its translation is CAISESNKSNQPQHF.

The V gene is TRBV4-1, the J gene TRBJ1-1, with unresolved D. The germline gives CDR1 MGHRA, CDR2 YSYEKL. V shed 4 bases and J shed 4 bases, with 13 bases lying between them. This CDR3 contains 14 residues. The CDR3 region has the DNA TGCGCCAGCAGCCCCCGCGAGGGAGGCACTGAAGCTTTCTTT. It is translated as CASSPREGGTEAFF.

The chain couples TRBV2 to TRBJ2-5; 12 nucleotides align to TRBD2. The V gene's germline CDR1 is SNHLY and CDR2 FYNNEI. This CDR3 comprises 15 residues. The ends lost 8 bases at V and 4 bases at J; junction bases unmatched: 8. Here the CDR3 reads CASSASSGRGETQYF. The CDR3 region has the DNA TGTGCCAGCTCTGCCTCTAGCGGGAGGGGAGAGACCCAGTACTTC.

This clone was counted between two and nine times. CDR3 sequence: CASSRFRENGELFF. The CDR3, as DNA: TGTGCCAGCAGCCGATTTCGGGAGAACGGGGAGCTGTTTTTT. J is TRBJ2-2 and V is TRBV7-2, with a weak D call TRBD2 (6 bases). Germline V lookup: CDR1 SGHTA, CDR2 FQGNSA. This CDR3 is 14 amino acids long. The germline V and J ends were trimmed by 5 bases and 7 bases, with 14 bases remaining between them.

The rearrangement uses TRBV19 and TRBJ1-2; 7 bases align to TRBD1. V shed 4 bases, J shed 0 bases, and the junction held 5 bases outside the gene matches. The CDR3 is 15 amino acids. The V gene's germline CDR1 is LNHDA and CDR2 SQIVND (reference sequence). The CDR3 is CASSTWDRSNYGYTF. CDR3 in DNA: TGTGCCAGTAGTACTTGGGACAGATCTAACTATGGCTACACCTTC.

The rearrangement joins TRBV6-1 to TRBJ1-6; D gene uncertain. The germline V gene encodes CDR1 MNHNS and CDR2 SASEGT. V lost 6 bases and J 10 bases, leaving 10 bases between the germline ends. The CDR3 runs 12 residues. The CDR3 loop reads CASRPEESPLHF. Written as DNA, the CDR3 is TGTGCCAGCAGGCCAGAAGAATCACCCCTCCACTTT.

The chain has TRBV10-3 and TRBJ1-2, with TRBD1 identical over 9 bases. CDR1 ENHRY and CDR2 SYGVKD come from the germline V gene. This CDR3 spans 15 amino acids. Trimming took 4 bases from V and 2 from J; bases not matched to a gene: 5. CDR3 sequence reads: CAISGGQGGNYGYTF. In DNA form, the CDR3 reads TGTGCCATCAGTGGGGGACAGGGTGGGAACTATGGCTACACCTTC.

This chain uses TRBV10-1 with TRBJ2-3; TRBD2 aligns across 7 bases. The CDR3 length is 15 residues. V was pared by 1 base and J by 1 base, with 2 bases of the junction left unmatched. The germline CDR1 and CDR2 sequences are WNHNN and SYGVQD (reference sequence). The DNA for the CDR3 is TGCGCCAGCAGTGAGTTTGCGGGGGGCACAGATACGCAGTATTTT. It yields the protein CASSEFAGGTDTQYF.